This note documents a single TCR beta chain sequence. As yet, its antigen is unknown. This sample was taken from a study of cytomegalovirus exposure and HLA in healthy donors. Study results and limitations: Across donors, sequencing depth was assumed by presence/absence analyses to be roughly uniform.

The CDR3 has 14 amino acids. Trimming shortened V by 3 bases and J by 7 bases, and 16 bases separated the two germline ends. Germline lookup yields CDR1 SEHNR and CDR2 FQNEAQ (reference sequence). The primer mix had 60 Vbeta and 13 Jbeta primers. As handled by the study authors: In a later analysis, the count reached tens of millions of unique TCR beta chains, with 10 million to 14 million shared. Profiling relied on immunoSEQ multiplex PCR, and the TCRdb table lists in-frame clones only, not all of them. That table is the source of V, J and clone size, and D and trimming were worked out from the DNA. The sample includes some 170,000 clones, around three quarters of them seen just once.

The chain joins TRBV7-9 to TRBJ2-7; perhaps TRBD2 as D (6 bases). Sequenced input: PBMCs. The origin of this receptor is a woman aged 40 to 50 in good health and CMV-seronegative. As DNA, the CDR3 is TGTGCCAGCAGCTTCAACGGGAGAGAATCGGAGCAGTACTTC. It yields the protein CASSFNGRESEQYF.